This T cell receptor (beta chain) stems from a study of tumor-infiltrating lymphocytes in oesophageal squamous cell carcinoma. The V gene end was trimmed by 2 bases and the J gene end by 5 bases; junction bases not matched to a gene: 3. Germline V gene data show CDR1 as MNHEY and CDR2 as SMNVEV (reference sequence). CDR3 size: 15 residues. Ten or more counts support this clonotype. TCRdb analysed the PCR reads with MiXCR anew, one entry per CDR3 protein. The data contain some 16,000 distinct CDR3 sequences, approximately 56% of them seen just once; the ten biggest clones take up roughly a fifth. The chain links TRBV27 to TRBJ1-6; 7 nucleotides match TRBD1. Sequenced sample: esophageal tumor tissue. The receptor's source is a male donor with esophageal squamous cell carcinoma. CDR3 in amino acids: CASSLRTGDNSPLHF. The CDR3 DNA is TGTGCCAGCAGTTTAAGAACAGGGGATAATTCACCCCTCCACTTT.